This is a list of T cell receptor beta chains from one sample in a study of T cell clonotyping in hematopoietic cell transplantation. Sequencing used immunoSEQ multiplex PCR; TCRdb keeps in-frame clones, though not all of them. Here the sample spans tens of thousands of clones, about 95% being singletons. Source: peripheral blood mononuclear cells, taken before stem cell transplant. The receptors stem from a woman in her 50s with acute myeloid leukemia. Some clones in this sample may be carry-over from other donors' samples. The CDR3 runs from the conserved cysteine through the conserved F or W. The D gene is left open where the match is weak. The size of a clone is reported for some rows only, either as once, few or many, or as a class for expanded clones.

TRBJ2-7	TRBV28	once	TRBD1	CASSGTGGYYEQYF	TGTGCCAGCAGCGGGACAGGGGGATACTACGAGCAGTACTTC
TRBJ1-5	TRBV23-1	once	.	CASSHSGNRTGNQPQHF	TGCGCCAGCAGTCATTCGGGTAATAGAACAGGGAATCAGCCCCAGCATTTT
TRBJ2-7	TRBV30	.	TRBD1	CAWSLAGGSEQYF	TGTGCCTGGAGTTTGGCAGGGGGTAGCGAGCAGTACTTC
TRBJ2-7	TRBV7-9	.	.	CASSPGRSYEQYF	TGTGCCAGCAGCCCTGGACGGTCCTACGAGCAGTACTTC
TRBJ1-5	TRBV6-1	.	.	CASSVTAYSNQPQHF	TGTGCCAGCAGTGTGACAGCCTATAGCAATCAGCCCCAGCATTTT
TRBJ2-3	TRBV7-2	.	.	CASSGGSDTQYF	TGTGCCAGCAGCGGGGGGAGCGATACGCAGTATTTT
TRBJ1-5	TRBV19	.	.	CASTSWARNQPQHF	TGTGCCAGTACCTCGTGGGCCCGAAATCAGCCCCAGCATTTT
TRBJ1-1	TRBV7-9	.	.	CASSSPTLTAANTEAFF	TGTGCCAGCAGCTCCCCTACCCTGACCGCGGCCAACACTGAAGCTTTCTTT
TRBJ1-5	TRBV10-3	.	TRBD1	CAISLGTGQNQPQHF	TGTGCCATCAGTTTAGGGACAGGGCAGAATCAGCCCCAGCATTTT
TRBJ2-7	TRBV30	.	.	CAWRRGSLEQYF	TGTGCCTGGAGGCGGGGATCGTTAGAGCAGTACTTC
TRBJ2-3	TRBV6-6	.	TRBD1	CATTQRDRVTPDTQYF	TGTGCCACTACACAACGGGACAGGGTAACCCCAGATACGCAGTATTTT
TRBJ2-7	TRBV11-2	.	.	CASSLETNLEQYF	TGTGCCAGCAGCCTAGAGACGAATCTCGAGCAGTACTTC
TRBJ2-5	TRBV7-9	.	TRBD2	CASSHRLAGGGLQETQYF	TGTGCCAGCAGCCACCGACTAGCGGGAGGGGGACTCCAAGAGACCCAGTACTTC
TRBJ1-2	TRBV4-2	.	.	CASSQSDSNYGYTF	TGTGCCAGCAGCCAATCGGACAGTAACTATGGCTACACCTTC
TRBJ2-3	TRBV6-5	.	TRBD2	CASSVSGRSTDTQYF	TGTGCCAGCAGTGTAAGCGGGAGAAGTACGGATACGCAGTATTTT
TRBJ1-5	TRBV6-1	.	TRBD1	CASNSVQGHQPQHF	TGTGCCAGCAATTCAGTACAGGGGCATCAGCCCCAGCATTTT
TRBJ1-1	TRBV2	once	.	CASTYQRTRGMNTEAFF	TGTGCCAGCACCTACCAAAGGACCCGAGGAATGAACACTGAAGCTTTCTTT
TRBJ2-1	TRBV27	.	.	CASSLAADNEQFF	TGTGCCAGCAGTTTAGCGGCGGACAATGAGCAGTTCTTC
TRBJ1-1	TRBV28	.	.	CASIGVMNTEAFF	TGTGCCAGTATAGGAGTTATGAACACTGAAGCTTTCTTT
TRBJ2-7	TRBV5-1	.	.	CASSLGLRGEQYF	TGCGCCAGCAGCTTGGGGTTGAGGGGCGAGCAGTACTTC
TRBJ1-2	TRBV6-5	.	.	CASWSFHGYTF	TGTGCCAGCTGGAGTTTCCATGGCTACACCTTC
TRBJ1-1	TRBV6-5	.	TRBD1	CASSLGQGTEAFF	TGTGCCAGCAGTCTTGGACAGGGCACTGAAGCTTTCTTT
TRBJ2-2	TRBV7-3	.	.	CASSLGLNTGELFF	TGTGCCAGCAGTTTAGGCCTAAACACCGGGGAGCTGTTTTTT
TRBJ2-3	TRBV4-1	.	.	CASSQGRGTSTDTQYF	TGCGCCAGCAGCCAAGGGAGAGGTACTAGCACAGATACGCAGTATTTT
TRBJ2-3	TRBV9	.	.	CASSVDSNTDTQYF	TGTGCCAGCAGCGTAGACAGTAACACAGATACGCAGTATTTT
TRBJ2-5	TRBV5-1	.	TRBD2	CASSPGAGVVETQYF	TGCGCCAGCAGCCCAGGAGCGGGGGTTGTAGAGACCCAGTACTTC
TRBJ2-1	TRBV28	.	.	CASREFRQGINEQFF	TGTGCCAGCAGAGAGTTCCGGCAGGGGATCAATGAGCAGTTCTTC
TRBJ1-2	TRBV9	.	TRBD1	CASSLSFRDRGGEGYTF	TGTGCCAGCAGCCTCTCCTTCCGGGACAGGGGTGGGGAGGGCTACACCTTC
TRBJ2-5	TRBV29-1	.	TRBD1	CSLRTGGETQYF	TGCAGCCTCCGGACAGGGGGAGAGACCCAGTACTTC
TRBJ2-7	TRBV9	.	.	CASSVGQIPYEQYF	TGTGCCAGCAGCGTAGGACAGATCCCCTACGAGCAGTACTTC
TRBJ1-2	TRBV6-1	once	TRBD1	CASSMGQNLGYTF	TGTGCCTCGTCGATGGGACAGAACCTTGGCTACACCTTC
TRBJ1-1	TRBV6-6	.	.	CASSYETAGGAFF	TGTGCCAGCAGTTACGAGACAGCTGGGGGAGCTTTCTTT
TRBJ1-5	TRBV28	.	.	CASRRLNNQPQHF	TGTGCCAGCAGAAGGTTGAACAATCAGCCCCAGCATTTT
TRBJ2-7	TRBV13	.	TRBD1	CASSLMPGQGGSYEQYF	TGTGCCAGCAGCTTAATGCCGGGACAGGGTGGCTCCTACGAGCAGTACTTC
TRBJ2-1	TRBV20-1	.	.	CSAPTYNEQFF	TGCAGTGCTCCGACTTACAATGAGCAGTTCTTC
TRBJ2-7	TRBV4-1	.	.	CASSQDPFSLAYEQYF	TGCGCCAGCAGCCAAGATCCTTTTAGTCTAGCCTACGAGCAGTACTTC
TRBJ1-2	TRBV19	.	.	CASSISWTGNYGYTF	TGTGCCAGTAGTATTTCCTGGACGGGTAACTATGGCTACACCTTC
TRBJ2-2	TRBV18	.	.	CASSPRGAANTGELFF	TGTGCCAGCTCACCTCGGGGAGCGGCGAACACCGGGGAGCTGTTTTTT
TRBJ2-1	TRBV28	.	.	CASSLSGSGDEQFF	TGTGCCAGCAGTTTATCCGGCTCTGGGGATGAGCAGTTCTTC
TRBJ1-2	TRBV11-2	.	TRBD1	CASSRGQGRGYTF	TGTGCCAGCAGTCGAGGACAGGGTAGGGGCTACACCTTC
TRBJ1-1	TRBV5-6	.	.	CASSLVGIGLTEAFF	TGTGCCAGCAGCTTGGTTGGCATAGGGCTAACTGAAGCTTTCTTT
TRBJ1-1	TRBV14	once	TRBD1	CASSGRQGNSEAFF	TGTGCCAGCAGCGGCCGACAGGGGAACTCTGAAGCTTTCTTT
TRBJ2-3	TRBV30	.	.	CAWSVLGGATDTQYF	TGTGCCTGGAGTGTACTTGGGGGCGCAACAGATACGCAGTATTTT
TRBJ2-7	TRBV4-1	once	.	CASSQLTPWGSSEQYF	TGCGCCAGCAGCCAGTTGACACCCTGGGGTTCGAGTGAGCAGTACTTC
TRBJ2-3	TRBV19	.	.	CASSMKGVGFSATDTQYF	TGTGCCAGTAGTATGAAAGGGGTAGGGTTCTCTGCCACAGATACGCAGTATTTT
TRBJ2-1	TRBV6-5	.	.	CASSYSAGGLNEQFF	TGTGCCAGCAGTTACTCGGCCGGCGGGTTGAATGAGCAGTTCTTC
TRBJ1-2	TRBV19	.	TRBD1	CASSIATGGNYGYTF	TGTGCCAGTAGTATTGCTACAGGGGGCAACTATGGCTACACCTTC
TRBJ2-5	TRBV30	.	.	CAWSVAVAQYF	TGTGCCTGGAGTGTAGCTGTGGCCCAGTACTTC